These 15 T cell receptor beta chains originate from one sample sequenced in a study of blood T cell repertoires in COVID-19. Method: immunoSEQ multiplex PCR; TCRdb's copy keeps in-frame clones and lacks some. The table has about 76,000 clones, about 87% seen once. Material: peripheral blood. Receptor source: a man aged 50-59 years with active COVID-19.

In this sample, this clone turned up once. The V gene is TRBV27, the J gene TRBJ1-2; D gene unclear. The V gene lost 2 bases and the J gene lost 6 bases, with 7 bases spanning the gap. The CDR3 spans 12 residues. Germline values: CDR1 MNHEY, CDR2 SMNVEV (reference sequence). CDR3 sequence reads: CASSLGGDGYTF. The CDR3 DNA is TGTGCCAGCAGTTTAGGAGGCGATGGCTACACCTTC.

The chain is built from TRBV6-6 and TRBJ2-1, with a weak D call TRBD1 (6 bases). Germline V CDR1 and CDR2: MNHNY, SVGAGI (reference sequence). This CDR3 has 16 residues. V was clipped by 6 bases and J by 4 bases, with 19 bases between them. The CDR3 bases are TGTGCCAGCAGCCCGAGAGGGGGATTCGGGTACAATGAGCAGTTCTTC. Encoded protein: CASSPRGGFGYNEQFF.

The chain employs TRBV4-3 and TRBJ1-2, with unresolved D. From germline, CDR1 is LGHNA and CDR2 YSLEER. The CDR3 has 13 amino acids. V lost 3 bases and J lost 0, with 5 bases in between. CDR3: CASSQSANYGYTF. In DNA form, the CDR3 reads TGCGCCAGCAGCCAGTCAGCTAACTATGGCTACACCTTC.

The V and J genes are TRBV24-1 and TRBJ1-3, with 7 bases fitting TRBD1. CDR1 and CDR2 (germline): KGHDR, SFDVKD. V lost 3 bases to trimming and J lost 3 bases; unmatched junction nucleotides: 4. This CDR3 spans 15 amino acids. The CDR3 spells CATSDPTGYGNTIYF. The CDR3 DNA sequence: TGTGCCACCAGTGATCCGACAGGGTATGGAAACACCATATATTTT.

The chain is built from TRBV28 and TRBJ1-1; no reliable D call. From germline, CDR1 is MDHEN and CDR2 SYDVKM. The CDR3 length is 15 residues. Trimming took 6 bases from V and 0 from J, leaving 14 bases between them. The CDR3 sequence: CASRPAGGMNTEAFF. CDR3 DNA sequence: TGTGCCAGCAGACCCGCCGGAGGCATGAACACTGAAGCTTTCTTT.

This rearrangement joins TRBV27 to TRBJ2-7, with 16 bases fitting TRBD2. The germline gives CDR1 MNHEY, CDR2 SMNVEV (reference sequence). This CDR3 contains 18 residues. Unmatched junction bases numbered 11, after V lost 5 bases and J lost 4 bases. The CDR3 protein is CASSMPGLAGGPLYEQYF. The DNA of the CDR3 is TGTGCCAGCAGTATGCCGGGACTAGCGGGAGGGCCGCTGTACGAGCAGTACTTC.

The CDR3 loop is CASRGLAGINTGELFF. The CDR3 DNA sequence: TGTGCCAGCAGGGGACTAGCGGGTATCAACACCGGGGAGCTGTTTTTT. The chain joins TRBV27 to TRBJ2-2; TRBD2 matches 12 bases. The V gene's germline CDR1 is MNHEY and CDR2 SMNVEV (reference sequence). This CDR3 is 16 amino acids long. The V gene end was trimmed by 6 bases and the J gene end by 2 bases; junction bases not matched to a gene: 4.

The chain links TRBV7-2 to TRBJ2-7, with D uncertain. V was shortened by 1 base and J by 2 bases, with 9 bases between the two germline ends. The CDR3 totals 14 residues. Germline V gene sequence: CDR1 SGHTA, CDR2 FQGNSA. The CDR3 DNA is TGTGCCAGCAGCTTAGGACTGATAGCCTACGAGCAGTACTTC. It yields the protein CASSLGLIAYEQYF.

This chain connects TRBV19 to TRBJ2-1, with 8 bases matching TRBD2. The germline V gene has CDR1 LNHDA and CDR2 SQIVND (reference sequence). With 6 bases clipped from V and 10 bases from J, the junction kept 14 bases outside the gene matches. This CDR3 region has 15 residues. The CDR3 loop reads CASSSGSTLIKEQFF. CDR3 sequence (DNA): TGTGCCAGTAGCAGCGGGAGTACCCTGATTAAGGAGCAGTTCTTC. Complete variable domain (other parts from reference TRBV19 and TRBJ2-1): DGGITQSPKYLFRKEGQNVTLSCEQNLNHDAMYWYRQDPGQGLRLIYYSQIVNDFQKGDIAEGYSVSREKKESFPLTVTSAQKNPTAFYLCASSSGSTLIKEQFFGPGTRLTVL.

The CDR3 bases are TGTGCCAGTGGATCTCGAGGGCCAGAGACCCAGTACTTC. Protein: CASGSRGPETQYF. The chain couples TRBV19 to TRBJ2-5; D might be TRBD2 (5 bases). Germline V CDR1 and CDR2: LNHDA, SQIVND (reference sequence). This CDR3 contains 13 residues. The V gene lost 8 bases and the J gene lost 4 bases, with 14 bases spanning the gap.

The chain is built from TRBV6-5 and TRBJ1-5; D is possibly TRBD1 (5 bases). CDR3 length equals 13 residues. Trimming took 7 bases from V and 1 from J, leaving 8 bases between them. CDR1 is MNHEY and CDR2 is SVGAGI in the germline V gene. CDR3 in DNA: TGTGCCAGCACCCGACAGAGCAATCAGCCCCAGCATTTT. Its translation is CASTRQSNQPQHF.

The rearrangement links TRBV7-2 to TRBJ1-1, with 7 nucleotides matching TRBD1. Looked up from germline, CDR1 is SGHTA and CDR2 is FQGNSA. This CDR3 has 16 residues. V lost 6 bases to trimming and J lost 1 base; unmatched junction nucleotides: 11. CDR3 protein: CASRRDRAGTNTEAFF. The CDR3 bases are TGTGCCAGCAGGCGTGACAGGGCGGGTACGAACACTGAAGCTTTCTTT.

V and J are TRBV27 and TRBJ1-1; no clear D. Germline V gene sequence: CDR1 MNHEY, CDR2 SMNVEV (reference sequence). V was trimmed by 5 bases and J by 4 bases, leaving 14 bases between them. The CDR3 spans 14 residues. The CDR3 is CASSQDGVATEAFF. The CDR3 DNA follows: TGTGCCAGCAGTCAGGACGGGGTGGCCACTGAAGCTTTCTTT.

This chain uses TRBV9 with TRBJ1-2, with 7 bases that match TRBD1. The CDR3 extends over 13 amino acids. Germline V gene data show CDR1 as SGDLS and CDR2 as YYNGEE. J was trimmed by 3 bases and V by 9 bases; bases with no gene match: 8. The CDR3 loop is CATGRDSHYGYTF. CDR3 sequence (DNA): TGTGCCACCGGAAGGGACAGCCACTATGGCTACACCTTC.

CDR3 in DNA: TGTGCCAGCAGGACAGGGGGCGGTTCTGAAGCTTTCTTT. Translating gives CASRTGGGSEAFF. The chain recombines TRBV2 with TRBJ1-1; 10 bases line up with TRBD1. The CDR3 is 13 amino acids. V shed 6 bases, J shed 6 bases, and the junction held 4 bases outside the gene matches. The germline V gene has CDR1 SNHLY and CDR2 FYNNEI.